This TCR beta chain derives from a study of vaccination and CD4 T cells after COVID-19. Whole-study context: Post-vaccine sampling followed dose two by a median about 72 days (range 14 to 241). The study's findings and limits: For SARS-CoV-2-reactive clonotypes, the median went from about 22 to 38, a nonsignificant increase. Spike mono-reactivity applied to 304 of 307 vaccine-specific clones detected in convalescent patients.

Sequenced with the Oncomine TCR Beta short-read assay was DNA taken from cultured CD4+ T cells. TCRdb re-analysed the PCR reads in MiXCR, keeping a single row per CDR3 protein. The profile shows several thousand distinct CDR3 sequences, almost 50% of them singletons. V was shortened by 6 bases and J by 4 bases, with 10 bases between the two germline ends. CDR1 and CDR2 (germline): LNHDA, SQIVND (reference sequence). There are 12 residues in the CDR3. On this clonotype: Its antigen is currently unknown.

Regarding treatment: approximately nine-day PBMC culture with coronavirus spike peptide pools or control peptides (ViraFEST assay). Unexposed donor CD4+ T cells predated the COVID-19 pandemic, collected 2011-2018. The source material was CD4+ T cells from blood, cultured in vitro. The chain employs TRBV19 and TRBJ2-7; a possible D gene is TRBD2 (5 bases). The sequence was collected from a human donor in good health. For the CDR3, the DNA is TGTGCCAGTAGCTCAGCGGAGTACGAGCAGTACTTC. Its protein is CASSSAEYEQYF. Drawing the rest from reference TRBV19 and TRBJ2-7, the complete variable domain is DGGITQSPKYLFRKEGQNVTLSCEQNLNHDAMYWYRQDPGQGLRLIYYSQIVNDFQKGDIAEGYSVSREKKESFPLTVTSAQKNPTAFYLCASSSAEYEQYFGPGTRLTVT.